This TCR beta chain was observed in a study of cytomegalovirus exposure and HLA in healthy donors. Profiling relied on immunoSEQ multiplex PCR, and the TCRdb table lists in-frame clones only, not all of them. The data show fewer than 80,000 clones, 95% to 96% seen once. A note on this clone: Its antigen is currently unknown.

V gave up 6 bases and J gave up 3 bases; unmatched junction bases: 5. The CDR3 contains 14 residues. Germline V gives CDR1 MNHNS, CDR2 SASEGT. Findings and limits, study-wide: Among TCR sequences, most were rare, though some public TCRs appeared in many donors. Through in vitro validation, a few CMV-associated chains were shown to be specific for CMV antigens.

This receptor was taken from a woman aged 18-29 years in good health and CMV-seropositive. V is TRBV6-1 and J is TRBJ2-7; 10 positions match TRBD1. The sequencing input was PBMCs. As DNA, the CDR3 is TGTGCCAGCAGGCTGACAGGGGGCGTCTACGAGCAGTACTTC. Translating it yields CASRLTGGVYEQYF.